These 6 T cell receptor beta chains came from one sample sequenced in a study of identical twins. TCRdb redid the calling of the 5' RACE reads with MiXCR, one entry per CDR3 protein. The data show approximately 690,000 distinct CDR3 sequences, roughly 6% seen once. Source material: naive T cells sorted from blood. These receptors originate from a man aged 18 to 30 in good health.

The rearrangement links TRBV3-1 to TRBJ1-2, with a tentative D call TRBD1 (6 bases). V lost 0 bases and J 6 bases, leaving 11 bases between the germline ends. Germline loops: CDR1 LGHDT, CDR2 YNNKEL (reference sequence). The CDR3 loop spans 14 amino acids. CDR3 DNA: TGTGCCAGCAGCCAAGAGTACAGGGCTCATGGCTACACCTTC. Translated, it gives CASSQEYRAHGYTF.

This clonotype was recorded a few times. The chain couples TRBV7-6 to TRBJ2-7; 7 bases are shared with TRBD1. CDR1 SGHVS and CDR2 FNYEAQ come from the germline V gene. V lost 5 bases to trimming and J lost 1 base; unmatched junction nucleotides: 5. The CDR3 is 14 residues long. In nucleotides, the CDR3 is TGTGCCAGCAGCCCCCAGGACAGGTCCTACGAGCAGTACTTC. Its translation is CASSPQDRSYEQYF.

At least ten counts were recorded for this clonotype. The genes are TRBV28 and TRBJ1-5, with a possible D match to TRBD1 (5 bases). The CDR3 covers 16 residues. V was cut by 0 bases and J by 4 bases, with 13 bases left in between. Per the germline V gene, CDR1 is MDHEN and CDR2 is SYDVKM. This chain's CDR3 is CASSLWITGGNQPQHF. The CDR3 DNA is TGTGCCAGCAGTTTATGGATTACGGGGGGTAATCAGCCCCAGCATTTT.

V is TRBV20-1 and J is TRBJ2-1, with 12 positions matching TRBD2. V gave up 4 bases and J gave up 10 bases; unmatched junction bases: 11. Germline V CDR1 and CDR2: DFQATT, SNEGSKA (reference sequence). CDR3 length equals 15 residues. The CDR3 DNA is TGCAGTGCTAAGATTGCACTAGCGGGAGGTCGGGAGCAGTTCTTC. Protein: CSAKIALAGGREQFF.

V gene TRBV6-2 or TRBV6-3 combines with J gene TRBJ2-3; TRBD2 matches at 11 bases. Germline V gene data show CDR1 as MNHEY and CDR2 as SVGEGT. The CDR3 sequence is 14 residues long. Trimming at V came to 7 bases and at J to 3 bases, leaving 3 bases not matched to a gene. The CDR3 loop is CASTLAGDTDTQYF. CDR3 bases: TGTGCCAGCACACTAGCGGGAGATACAGATACGCAGTATTTT.

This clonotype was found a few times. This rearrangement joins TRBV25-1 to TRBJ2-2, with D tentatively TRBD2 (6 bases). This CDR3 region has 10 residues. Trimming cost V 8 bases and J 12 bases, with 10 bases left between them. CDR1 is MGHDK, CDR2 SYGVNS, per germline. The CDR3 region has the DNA TGTGCCAGCTCGGGAGTACAGCTGTTTTTT. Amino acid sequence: CASSGVQLFF.